This entry lists 6 T cell receptor beta chains sequenced from one sample in a study of T cells of healthy individuals. TCRdb independently ran MiXCR on the 5' RACE reads; one entry per CDR3 protein. The sample carries tens of thousands of distinct CDR3 sequences, about 4.2% recorded once. These receptors came from a human donor in good health.

This clonotype was counted at least ten times. The rearrangement joins TRBV6-5 to TRBJ1-3; no firm D call. The CDR3 has 20 residues. Germline CDR1 is MNHEY and CDR2 is SVGAGI. V lost 2 bases, J lost 2 bases, and 25 bases lay in between. The CDR3 region is CASSYRAVVVGGKTGNTIYF. The CDR3 bases are TGTGCCAGCAGTTACAGAGCAGTTGTAGTAGGAGGAAAAACTGGAAACACCATATATTTT.

This clonotype was counted many times. V is TRBV12-3 or TRBV12-4 and J is TRBJ1-6; D might be TRBD1 (5 bases). The V gene lost 3 bases and the J gene lost 4 bases, with 10 bases spanning the gap. The CDR3 spans 15 residues. The CDR3 here is CASSFTGQYNSPLHF. The CDR3 DNA reads as TGTGCCAGCAGTTTTACTGGACAATATAATTCACCCCTCCACTTT.

This clonotype was detected many times. This rearrangement joins TRBV7-6 to TRBJ2-2; 8 bases map to TRBD2. The CDR3 length is 17 residues. Germline assignment: CDR1 SGHVS and CDR2 FNYEAQ. V lost 7 bases to trimming and J lost 2 bases; unmatched junction nucleotides: 12. As DNA, the CDR3 is TGTGCCAGCACCCCCCAGGATAGCGGGACAAACACCGGGGAGCTGTTTTTT. Protein: CASTPQDSGTNTGELFF.

This clonotype was seen repeatedly, ten times or more. V usage is TRBV5-5 and J usage is TRBJ2-1; no definite D call. Germline V gene sequence: CDR1 SGHKS, CDR2 YYEKEE (reference sequence). The V and J ends lost 2 bases and 7 bases respectively, with 13 bases between them. CDR3 length equals 14 residues. The CDR3 is CASSLSSGRNEQFF. CDR3 nucleotides: TGTGCCAGCAGCTTAAGCTCCGGGCGGAATGAGCAGTTCTTC.

This clonotype is medium-sized (0.01 to 0.1%) within its sample. The J gene is TRBJ1-1, the V gene TRBV5-6; no clear D gene. The germline CDR1 and CDR2 sequences are SGHDT and YYEEEE. Between the trimmed V and J ends, which lost 4 bases and 5 bases, there was a span of 9 bases. This CDR3 spans 12 amino acids. CDR3 region: CASSLVQTEAFF. CDR3 sequence (DNA): TGTGCCAGCAGCCTGGTTCAGACTGAAGCTTTCTTT.

This clonotype was seen ten or more times. This sequence joins TRBV4-3 and TRBJ2-5, with TRBD2 matching over 7 bases. This CDR3 region has 15 residues. CDR1 is LGHNA, CDR2 YSLEER, per germline. V shed 0 bases and J 5 bases; nucleotides not matched to a gene: 6. CDR3 coding DNA: TGCGCCAGCAGCCAAGATCGGGGGGTTTATGAGACCCAGTACTTC. Residues: CASSQDRGVYETQYF.